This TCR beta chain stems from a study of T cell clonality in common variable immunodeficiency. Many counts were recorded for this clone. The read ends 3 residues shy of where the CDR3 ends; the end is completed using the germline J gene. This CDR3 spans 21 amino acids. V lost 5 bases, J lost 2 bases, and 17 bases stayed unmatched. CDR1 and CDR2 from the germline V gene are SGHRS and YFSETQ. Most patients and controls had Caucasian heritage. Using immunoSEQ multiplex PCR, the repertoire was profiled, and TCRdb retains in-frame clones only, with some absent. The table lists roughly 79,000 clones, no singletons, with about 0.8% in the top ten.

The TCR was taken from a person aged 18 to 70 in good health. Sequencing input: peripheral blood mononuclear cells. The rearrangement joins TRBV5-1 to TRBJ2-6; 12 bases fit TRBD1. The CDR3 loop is CASSPGTGGGRRSPGANVLTF. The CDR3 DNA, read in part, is TGCGCCAGCAGTCCCGGGACAGGGGGCGGTAGGCGTAGCCCTGGGGCCAACGTC.